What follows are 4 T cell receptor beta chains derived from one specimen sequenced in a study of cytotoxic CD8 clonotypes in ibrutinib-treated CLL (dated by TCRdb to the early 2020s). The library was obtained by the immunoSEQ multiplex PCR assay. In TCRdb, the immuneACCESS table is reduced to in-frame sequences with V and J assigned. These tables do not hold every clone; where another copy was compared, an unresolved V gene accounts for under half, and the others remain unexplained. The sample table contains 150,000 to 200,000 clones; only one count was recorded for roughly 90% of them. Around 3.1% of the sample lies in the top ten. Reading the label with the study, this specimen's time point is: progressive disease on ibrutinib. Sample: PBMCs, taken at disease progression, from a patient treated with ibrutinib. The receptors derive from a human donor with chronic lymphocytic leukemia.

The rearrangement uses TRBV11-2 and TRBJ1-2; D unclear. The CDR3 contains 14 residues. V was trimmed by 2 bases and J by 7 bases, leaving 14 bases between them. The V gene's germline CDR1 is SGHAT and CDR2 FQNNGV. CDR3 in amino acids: CASSLLGPGRGYTF. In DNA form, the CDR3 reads TGTGCCAGCAGCTTATTAGGTCCTGGACGTGGCTACACCTTC. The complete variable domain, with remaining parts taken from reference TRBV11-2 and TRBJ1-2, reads EAGVAQSPRYKIIEKRQSVAFWCNPISGHATLYWYQQILGQGPKLLIQFQNNGVVDDSQLPKDRFSAERLKGVDSTLKIQPAKLEDSAVYLCASSLLGPGRGYTFGSGTRLTVV.

CDR3 amino acids: CASSSTRGEKLFF. As DNA, the CDR3 is TGTGCCAGTAGTAGTACCAGGGGTGAAAAACTGTTTTTT. The chain has TRBV19 and TRBJ1-4, with D tentatively TRBD1 (6 bases). The CDR3 runs to 13 residues. CDR1 and CDR2 from the germline V gene are LNHDA and SQIVND (reference sequence). Trimming removed 4 bases at V and 7 bases at J, with 10 bases between. Using reference TRBV19 and TRBJ1-4 for the parts outside the CDR3, the full variable domain is DGGITQSPKYLFRKEGQNVTLSCEQNLNHDAMYWYRQDPGQGLRLIYYSQIVNDFQKGDIAEGYSVSREKKESFPLTVTSAQKNPTAFYLCASSSTRGEKLFFGSGTQLSVL.

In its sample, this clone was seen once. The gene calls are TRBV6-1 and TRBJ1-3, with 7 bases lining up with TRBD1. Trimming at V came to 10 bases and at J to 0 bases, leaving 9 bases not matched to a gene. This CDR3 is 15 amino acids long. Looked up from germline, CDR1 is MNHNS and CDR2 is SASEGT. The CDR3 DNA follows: TGTGCCACCACCCAGGGGGGTTACTCTGGAAACACCATATATTTT. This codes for CATTQGGYSGNTIYF.

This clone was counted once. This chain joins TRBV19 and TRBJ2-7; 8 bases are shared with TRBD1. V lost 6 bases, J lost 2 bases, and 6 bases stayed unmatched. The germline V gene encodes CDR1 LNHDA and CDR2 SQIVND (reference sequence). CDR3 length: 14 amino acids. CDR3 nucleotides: TGTGCCAGTAGCTCCCAACAGGGGGCCTACGAGCAGTACTTC. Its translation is CASSSQQGAYEQYF.